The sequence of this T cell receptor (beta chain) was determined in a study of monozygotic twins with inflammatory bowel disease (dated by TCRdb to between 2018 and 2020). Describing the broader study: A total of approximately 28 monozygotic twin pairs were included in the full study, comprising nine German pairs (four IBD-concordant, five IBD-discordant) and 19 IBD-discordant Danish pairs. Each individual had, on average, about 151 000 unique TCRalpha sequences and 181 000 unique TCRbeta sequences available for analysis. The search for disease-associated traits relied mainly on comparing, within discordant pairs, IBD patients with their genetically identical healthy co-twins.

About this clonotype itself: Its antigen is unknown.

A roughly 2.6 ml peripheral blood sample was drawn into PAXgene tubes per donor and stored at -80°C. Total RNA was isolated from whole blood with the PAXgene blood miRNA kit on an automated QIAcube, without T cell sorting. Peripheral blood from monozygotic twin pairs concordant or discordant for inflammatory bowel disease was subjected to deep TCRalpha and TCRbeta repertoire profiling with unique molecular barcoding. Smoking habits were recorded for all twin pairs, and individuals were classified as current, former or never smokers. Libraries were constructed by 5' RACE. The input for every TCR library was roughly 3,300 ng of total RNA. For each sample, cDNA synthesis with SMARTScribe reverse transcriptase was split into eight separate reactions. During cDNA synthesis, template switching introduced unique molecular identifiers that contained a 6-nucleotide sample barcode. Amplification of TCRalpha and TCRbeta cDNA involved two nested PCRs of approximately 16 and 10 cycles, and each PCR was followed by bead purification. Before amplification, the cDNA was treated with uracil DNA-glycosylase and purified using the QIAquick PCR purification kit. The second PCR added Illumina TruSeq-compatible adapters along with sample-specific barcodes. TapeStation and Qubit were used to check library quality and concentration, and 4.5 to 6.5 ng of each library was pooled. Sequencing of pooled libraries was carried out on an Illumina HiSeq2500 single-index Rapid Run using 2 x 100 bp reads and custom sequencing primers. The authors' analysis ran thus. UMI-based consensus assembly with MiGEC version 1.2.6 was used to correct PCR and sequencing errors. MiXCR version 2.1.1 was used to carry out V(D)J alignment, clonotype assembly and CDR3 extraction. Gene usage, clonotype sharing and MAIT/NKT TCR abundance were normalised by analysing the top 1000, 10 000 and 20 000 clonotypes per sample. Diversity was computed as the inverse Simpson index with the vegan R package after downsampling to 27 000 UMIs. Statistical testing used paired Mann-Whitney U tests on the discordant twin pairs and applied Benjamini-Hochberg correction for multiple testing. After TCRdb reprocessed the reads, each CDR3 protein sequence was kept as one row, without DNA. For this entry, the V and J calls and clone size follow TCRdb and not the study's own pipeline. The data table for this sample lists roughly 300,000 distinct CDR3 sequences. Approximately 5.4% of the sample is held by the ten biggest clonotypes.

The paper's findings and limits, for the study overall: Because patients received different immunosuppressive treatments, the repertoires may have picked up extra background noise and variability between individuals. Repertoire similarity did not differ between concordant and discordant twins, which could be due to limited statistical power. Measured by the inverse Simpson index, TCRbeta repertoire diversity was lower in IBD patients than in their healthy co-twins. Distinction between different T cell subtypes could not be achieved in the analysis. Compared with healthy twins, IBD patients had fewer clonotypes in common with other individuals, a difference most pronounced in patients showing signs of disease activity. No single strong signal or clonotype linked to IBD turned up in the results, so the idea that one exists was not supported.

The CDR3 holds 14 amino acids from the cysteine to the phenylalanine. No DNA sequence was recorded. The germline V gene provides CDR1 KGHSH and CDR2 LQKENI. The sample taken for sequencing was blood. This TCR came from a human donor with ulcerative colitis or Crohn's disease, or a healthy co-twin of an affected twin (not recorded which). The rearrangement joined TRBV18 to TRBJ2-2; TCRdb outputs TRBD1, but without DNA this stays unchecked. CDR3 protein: CASSPGGNTGELFF.